The next 16 T cell receptor beta chains were all read from a single sample in a study of cytomegalovirus exposure and HLA in healthy donors (dated by TCRdb to about 2017). Library prep was done by the immunoSEQ multiplex PCR assay. For the multiplex PCR, a mixture combining 60 forward primers for TCR Vbeta segments and 13 reverse primers for TCR Jbeta segments was used. Drawn from immuneACCESS, this table holds only the in-frame rearrangements with V and J called that TCRdb kept. Clones are partly lost; checked studies trace under half to an unresolved V gene and leave the rest unexplained. Within this sample are around 170,000 clones, with approximately 71% of them counted one time only. In total, the top ten clones hold 1.5% of the sample. Sequencing used PBMCs. All receptors come from a girl aged 5 to 17 in good health and CMV-seronegative.

The V call is TRBV7-9, the J call TRBJ1-1, with a tentative D call TRBD1 (6 bases). The V and J ends lost 5 bases and 5 bases respectively, with 15 bases between them. This CDR3 contains 14 residues. The germline gives CDR1 SEHNR, CDR2 FQNEAQ (reference sequence). The DNA of the CDR3 is TGTGCCAGCAGCCTAAAACAGGGAAGAACTGAAGCTTTCTTT. Residues: CASSLKQGRTEAFF. Combining the CDR3 with reference TRBV7-9 and TRBJ1-1 gives the whole variable domain DTGVSQNPRHKITKRGQNVTFRCDPISEHNRLYWYRQTLGQGPEFLTYFQNEAQLEKSRLLSDRFSAERPKGSFSTLEIQRTEQGDSAMYLCASSLKQGRTEAFFGQGTRLTVV.

J is TRBJ2-7 and V is TRBV10-1, with 7 bases fitting TRBD2. The germline CDR1 and CDR2 sequences are WNHNN and SYGVQD (reference sequence). V shed 2 bases, J shed 2 bases, and the junction held 6 bases outside the gene matches. The CDR3 covers 15 residues. The CDR3 sequence: CASSERGTNTYEQYF. The CDR3 DNA reads as TGCGCCAGCAGTGAGAGAGGGACTAACACCTACGAGCAGTACTTC.

This clone has just a few counts. This specimen includes other DNA sequences encoding the same CDR3. The gene calls are TRBV5-6 and TRBJ1-1; tentative D call: TRBD1 (5 bases). The CDR3 extends over 12 amino acids. The V and J ends lost 4 bases and 1 base respectively, with 5 bases between them. Per the germline V gene, CDR1 is SGHDT and CDR2 is YYEEEE. The CDR3 DNA is TGTGCCAGCAGCACAGGGAACACTGAAGCTTTCTTT. This translates into CASSTGNTEAFF. Looking up the rest from reference TRBV5-6 and TRBJ1-1 gives the full variable domain: DAGVTQSPTHLIKTRGQQVTLRCSPKSGHDTVSWYQQALGQGPQFIFQYYEEEERQRGNFPDRFSGHQFPNYSSELNVNALLLGDSALYLCASSTGNTEAFFGQGTRLTVV.

V and J are TRBV5-1 and TRBJ2-3, with TRBD2 matching 13 bases. Germline CDR1 is SGHRS and CDR2 is YFSETQ. V was pared by 4 bases and J by 0 bases, with 2 bases of the junction left unmatched. The CDR3 length is 16 residues. CDR3 region: CASSMGLAGSTDTQYF. The DNA of the CDR3 is TGCGCCAGCAGCATGGGACTAGCGGGGAGCACAGATACGCAGTATTTT.

The gene calls are TRBV18 and TRBJ2-1, with D unresolved. The CDR3 spans 13 residues. Trimming removed 4 bases at V and 6 bases at J, with 10 bases between. The germline CDR1 and CDR2 sequences are KGHSH and LQKENI. The CDR3 here is CASSLAALNEQFF. The CDR3 nucleotides read TGTGCCAGCTCACTGGCCGCCCTCAATGAGCAGTTCTTC. The full variable domain, rest sourced from reference TRBV18 and TRBJ2-1, is NAGVMQNPRHLVRRRGQEARLRCSPMKGHSHVYWYRQLPEEGLKFMVYLQKENIIDESGMPKERFSAEFPKEGPSILRIQQVVRGDSAAYFCASSLAALNEQFFGPGTRLTVL.

This chain links TRBV13 with TRBJ2-3, with D possibly TRBD2 on 5 matching bases. Trimming took 3 bases from V and 4 from J, leaving 11 bases between them. Germline CDR1 and CDR2: PRHDT and FYEKMQ (reference sequence). This CDR3 has 14 residues. CDR3 nucleotide sequence: TGTGCCAGCAGCTTCCGGACTGTGGCAGATACGCAGTATTTT. Amino acids: CASSFRTVADTQYF.

Concerning this clone: This CDR3 is also generated by other DNA sequences in the sample. The CDR3 coding sequence is TGTGCCAGCAGCCGACAGGGAGGAAACACTGAAGCTTTCTTT. It translates to CASSRQGGNTEAFF. The V gene is TRBV6-5, the J gene TRBJ1-1, with 7 positions matching TRBD1. The CDR3 is 14 amino acids. CDR1 is MNHEY and CDR2 is SVGAGI in the germline V gene. The trim removed 6 bases at V and 2 bases at J, leaving 6 bases unmatched.

The chain couples TRBV6-1 to TRBJ2-7, with TRBD1 matching over 10 bases. Germline CDR1 MNHNS, CDR2 SASEGT. The junction had 10 bases not matched to a gene; V was cut back by 4 bases and J by 4 bases. There are 16 residues in the CDR3. The chain's CDR3 is CASSGDRGRSQYEQYF. The CDR3 DNA reads as TGTGCCAGCAGTGGGGACAGGGGTCGTTCCCAGTACGAGCAGTACTTC.

This clone occurred a few times. The chain uses TRBV6-6 and TRBJ1-1; the match to TRBD1 covers 8 bases. CDR1 is MNHNY, CDR2 SVGAGI, per germline (reference sequence). The trim removed 11 bases at V and 1 base at J, leaving 6 bases unmatched. CDR3 length: 13 residues. The CDR3 sequence is CACLTGENTEAFF. The CDR3 nucleotides read TGTGCCTGCTTGACAGGGGAGAACACTGAAGCTTTCTTT.

J is TRBJ1-5 and V is TRBV9; D is perhaps TRBD1 (6 bases). Trimming cost V 0 bases and J 5 bases, with 12 bases left between them. This CDR3 contains 15 residues. Germline assignment: CDR1 SGDLS and CDR2 YYNGEE. The DNA of the CDR3 is TGTGCCAGCAGCGTAGGAGGGGGGGGGTATCAGCCCCAGCATTTT. It yields the protein CASSVGGGGYQPQHF.

This sequence joins TRBV2 and TRBJ2-7, with TRBD1 matching 8 bases. The V segment lost 11 bases and the J segment 2 bases; nucleotides outside the gene matches: 5. This CDR3 has 12 amino acids. The V gene's germline CDR1 is SNHLY and CDR2 FYNNEI. The DNA for the CDR3 is TGTGCCGGAAGGACAGGGACCTACGAGCAGTACTTC. It yields the protein CAGRTGTYEQYF.

This sequence joins TRBV7-9 and TRBJ1-1; unclear D gene. There are 12 residues in the CDR3. Germline values: CDR1 SEHNR, CDR2 FQNEAQ (reference sequence). V lost 5 bases, J lost 3 bases, and 7 bases lay in between. CDR3 in amino acids: CASSPRDTEAFF. The CDR3 region has the DNA TGTGCCAGCAGCCCACGCGACACTGAAGCTTTCTTT.

The chain uses TRBV5-1 and TRBJ2-2; D is perhaps TRBD2 (6 bases). The CDR3 loop spans 15 amino acids. From germline, CDR1 is SGHRS and CDR2 YFSETQ. Trimming left V 6 bases short and J 4 bases short, with 16 bases between. Here the CDR3 DNA reads TGCGCCAGCAAGCCGGGGCAGGGAGGCACCGGGGAGCTGTTTTTT. This gives the protein CASKPGQGGTGELFF.

The chain has TRBV5-1 and TRBJ2-1; 11 bases agree with TRBD2. J was trimmed by 4 bases and V by 1 base; bases with no gene match: 13. The CDR3 contains 19 residues. Germline assignment: CDR1 SGHRS and CDR2 YFSETQ. Here the CDR3 reads CASSLTSGGLTLQYNEQFF. The CDR3 DNA follows: TGCGCCAGCAGCTTGACTAGCGGGGGATTAACACTCCAGTACAATGAGCAGTTCTTC.

J is TRBJ1-4 and V is TRBV5-4; maybe TRBD1 (5 bases). There are 16 residues in the CDR3. V was trimmed by 1 base and J by 0 bases, leaving 10 bases between them. Germline assignment: CDR1 SGHNT and CDR2 YYREEE (reference sequence). The CDR3 bases are TGTGCCAGCAGCTTGCAGGGATTGTCAACTAATGAAAAACTGTTTTTT. It codes for CASSLQGLSTNEKLFF.

The chain uses TRBV7-8 and TRBJ1-2; 9 bases are a match to TRBD1. J was trimmed by 6 bases and V by 2 bases; bases with no gene match: 4. The length of the CDR3 is 14 residues. Germline V gives CDR1 SGHVS, CDR2 FQNEAQ. In DNA, the CDR3 is TGTGCCAGCAGCTTAATGGACAGGGGAGATGGCTACACCTTC. The encoded protein is CASSLMDRGDGYTF.